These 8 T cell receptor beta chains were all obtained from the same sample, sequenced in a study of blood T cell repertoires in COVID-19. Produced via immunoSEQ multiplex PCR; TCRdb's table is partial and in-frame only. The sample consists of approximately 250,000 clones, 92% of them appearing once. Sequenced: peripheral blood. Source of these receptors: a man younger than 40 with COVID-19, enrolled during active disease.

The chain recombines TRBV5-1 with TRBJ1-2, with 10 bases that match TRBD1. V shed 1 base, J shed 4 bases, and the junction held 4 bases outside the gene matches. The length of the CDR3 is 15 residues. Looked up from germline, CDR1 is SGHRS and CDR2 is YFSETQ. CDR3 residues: CASSLRQGASYGYTF. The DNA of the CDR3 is TGCGCCAGCAGCTTGAGACAGGGGGCAAGCTATGGCTACACCTTC.

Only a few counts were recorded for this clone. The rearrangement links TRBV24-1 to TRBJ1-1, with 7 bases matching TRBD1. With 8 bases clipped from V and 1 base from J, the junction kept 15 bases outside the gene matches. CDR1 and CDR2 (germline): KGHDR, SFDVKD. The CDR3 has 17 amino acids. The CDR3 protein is CATTKGGRAISNTEAFF. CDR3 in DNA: TGTGCCACCACCAAAGGGGGCAGGGCAATTTCGAACACTGAAGCTTTCTTT.

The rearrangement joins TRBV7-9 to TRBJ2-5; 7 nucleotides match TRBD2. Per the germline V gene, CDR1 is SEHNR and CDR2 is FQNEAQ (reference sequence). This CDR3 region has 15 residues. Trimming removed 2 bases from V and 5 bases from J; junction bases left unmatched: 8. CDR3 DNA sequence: TGTGCCAGCAGCTTAAATGGGGGGGTAGCTGAGACCCAGTACTTC. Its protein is CASSLNGGVAETQYF.

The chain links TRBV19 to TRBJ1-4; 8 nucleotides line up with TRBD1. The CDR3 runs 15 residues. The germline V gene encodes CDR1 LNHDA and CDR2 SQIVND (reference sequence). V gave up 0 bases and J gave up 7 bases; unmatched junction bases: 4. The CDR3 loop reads CASSIESGQGEKLFF. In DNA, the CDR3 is TGTGCCAGTAGTATAGAATCTGGACAGGGTGAAAAACTGTTTTTT.

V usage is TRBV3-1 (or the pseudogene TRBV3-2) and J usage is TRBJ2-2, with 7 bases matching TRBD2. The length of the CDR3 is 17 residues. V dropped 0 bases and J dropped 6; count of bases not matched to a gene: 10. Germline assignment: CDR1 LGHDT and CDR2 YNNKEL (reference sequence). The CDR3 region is CASSQDGAGGSSGELFF. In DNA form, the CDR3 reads TGTGCCAGCAGCCAAGATGGGGCCGGGGGGAGCTCCGGGGAGCTGTTTTTT.

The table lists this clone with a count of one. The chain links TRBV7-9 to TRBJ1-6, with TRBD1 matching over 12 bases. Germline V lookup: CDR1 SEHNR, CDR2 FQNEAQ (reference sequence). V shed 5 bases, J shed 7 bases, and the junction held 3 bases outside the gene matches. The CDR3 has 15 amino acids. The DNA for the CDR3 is TGTGCCAGCAGCGGGGGGACAGGGGGCAATTCACCCCTCCACTTT. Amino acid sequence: CASSGGTGGNSPLHF. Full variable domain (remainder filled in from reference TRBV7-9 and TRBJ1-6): DTGVSQNPRHKITKRGQNVTFRCDPISEHNRLYWYRQTLGQGPEFLTYFQNEAQLEKSRLLSDRFSAERPKGSFSTLEIQRTEQGDSAMYLCASSGGTGGNSPLHFGNGTRLTVT.

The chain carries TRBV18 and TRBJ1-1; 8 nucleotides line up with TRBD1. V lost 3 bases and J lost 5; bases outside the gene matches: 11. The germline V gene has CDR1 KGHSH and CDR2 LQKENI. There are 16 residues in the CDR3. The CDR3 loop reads CASSPSGGTGLTEAFF. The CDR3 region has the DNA TGTGCCAGCTCACCGTCAGGGGGCACTGGTTTGACTGAAGCTTTCTTT.

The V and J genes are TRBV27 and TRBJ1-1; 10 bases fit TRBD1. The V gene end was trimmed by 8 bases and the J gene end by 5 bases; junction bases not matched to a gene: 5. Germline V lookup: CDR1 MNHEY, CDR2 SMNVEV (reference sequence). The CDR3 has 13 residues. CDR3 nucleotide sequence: TGTGCCAGCGAAGGACAGGGGGGGACTGAAGCTTTCTTT. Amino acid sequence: CASEGQGGTEAFF.